The 31 T cell receptor beta chains below come from one sample, sequenced in a study of siplizumab effects on memory and regulatory T cells. TCRdb's copy holds only in-frame clones and misses some; the assay was immunoSEQ multiplex PCR. In the table there are roughly 100,000 clones, 85% to 95% of which are singletons. The specimen sequenced was CD4+ T cells sorted from blood. Receptors originate from a human donor in good health.

The V gene is TRBV7-2, the J gene TRBJ2-7, with D possibly being TRBD1 or TRBD2 (5 bases each). This CDR3 region has 14 residues. V shed 2 bases and J shed 5 bases, with 13 bases lying between them. From germline, CDR1 is SGHTA and CDR2 FQGNSA. The CDR3 sequence is CASSLYGEGNEQYF. CDR3 DNA sequence: TGTGCCAGCAGCTTATATGGAGAGGGGAACGAGCAGTACTTC.

This clone was seen just once. The chain recombines TRBV30 with TRBJ2-7; TRBD1 is a possible D gene (5 bases). The CDR3 is 14 residues long. V lost 1 base to trimming and J lost 3 bases, with 13 bases between them. Per germline, CDR1 GTSNPN and CDR2 SVGIG (reference sequence). CDR3 residues: CAWSADSGRYEQYF. CDR3 nucleotide sequence: TGTGCCTGGAGTGCAGACAGTGGGCGCTACGAGCAGTACTTC. The complete variable domain, with remaining parts taken from reference TRBV30 and TRBJ2-7, reads SQTIHQWPATLVQPVGSPLSLECTVEGTSNPNLYWYRQAAGRGLQLLFYSVGIGQISSEVPQNLSASRPQDRQFILSSKKLLLSDSGFYLCAWSADSGRYEQYFGPGTRLTVT.

This clone was observed a handful of times. This chain joins TRBV27 and TRBJ2-7, with a weak D call TRBD1 (6 bases). Germline assignment: CDR1 MNHEY and CDR2 SMNVEV (reference sequence). The CDR3 totals 16 residues. The germline V and J ends were trimmed by 3 bases and 4 bases, with 19 bases remaining between them. The CDR3 reads CASSFPPRQANYEQYF. The DNA for the CDR3 is TGTGCCAGCAGTTTCCCACCCAGACAGGCGAATTACGAGCAGTACTTC.

This clone was recorded only once. The V call is TRBV11-1, the J call TRBJ2-1, with D uncertain. Looked up from germline, CDR1 is SGHAT and CDR2 is FQDESV (reference sequence). CDR3 length equals 14 residues. V was cut by 0 bases and J by 3 bases, with 6 bases left in between. The CDR3 loop is CASSLARYYNEQFF. DNA for the CDR3: TGTGCCAGCAGCTTAGCAAGATACTACAATGAGCAGTTCTTC.

The V call is TRBV27, the J call TRBJ1-6; D gene unclear. The CDR3 loop spans 12 amino acids. Germline-derived CDR1 and CDR2 are MNHEY and SMNVEV (reference sequence). Trimming pared 3 bases from V and 6 bases from J, leaving 3 bases between. The CDR3 spells CASSFPNSPLHF. The CDR3 DNA reads as TGTGCCAGCAGTTTCCCTAATTCACCCCTCCACTTT.

DNA for the CDR3: TGTGCCAGCAGCTTACTAGCGGGGGGAGGCGAGCAGTTCTTC. This sequence encodes CASSLLAGGGEQFF. The rearrangement links TRBV7-6 to TRBJ2-1, with TRBD2 identical over 11 bases. After removal of 2 bases from V and 10 bases from J, the junction contained 4 bases not matched to a gene. The germline V gene encodes CDR1 SGHVS and CDR2 FNYEAQ. The CDR3 covers 14 residues. The full variable domain, its missing parts supplied by reference TRBV7-6 and TRBJ2-1, is GAGVSQSPRYKVTKRGQDVALRCDPISGHVSLYWYRQALGQGPEFLTYFNYEAQQDKSGLPNDRFSAERPEGSISTLTIQRTEQRDSAMYRCASSLLAGGGEQFFGPGTRLTVL.

The rearrangement joins TRBV7-9 to TRBJ2-1; no definite D call. Trimming shortened V by 5 bases and J by 4 bases, and 12 bases separated the two germline ends. Germline lookup yields CDR1 SEHNR and CDR2 FQNEAQ (reference sequence). The CDR3 is 14 amino acids. The CDR3 spells CASSPNRNYNEQFF. The CDR3 DNA is TGTGCCAGCAGCCCCAACAGAAATTACAATGAGCAGTTCTTC. Full variable domain (rest looked up from reference TRBV7-9 and TRBJ2-1): DTGVSQNPRHKITKRGQNVTFRCDPISEHNRLYWYRQTLGQGPEFLTYFQNEAQLEKSRLLSDRFSAERPKGSFSTLEIQRTEQGDSAMYLCASSPNRNYNEQFFGPGTRLTVL.

This chain links TRBV18 with TRBJ2-7, with D possibly being TRBD1 (6 bases). CDR3 length equals 13 residues. Trimming pared 3 bases from V and 6 bases from J, leaving 12 bases between. Germline V gene data show CDR1 as KGHSH and CDR2 as LQKENI. The CDR3 reads CASSPRTTGEQYF. CDR3 coding DNA: TGTGCCAGCTCACCGCGGACGACAGGCGAGCAGTACTTC.

The V and J genes are TRBV11-3 and TRBJ1-2; D is unresolved. Germline values: CDR1 SGHNT, CDR2 YENEEA. This CDR3 has 15 amino acids. Trimming left V 4 bases short and J 4 bases short, with 16 bases between. The CDR3 bases are TGTGCCAGCAGCTCATCAAGCCGGCCGTCCTATGGCTACACCTTC. Its translation: CASSSSSRPSYGYTF. Full variable domain (outside the CDR3, taken from reference TRBV11-3 and TRBJ1-2): EAGVVQSPRYKIIEKKQPVAFWCNPISGHNTLYWYLQNLGQGPELLIRYENEEAVDDSQLPKDRFSAERLKGVDSTLKIQPAELGDSAVYLCASSSSSRPSYGYTFGSGTRLTVV.

J is TRBJ2-7 and V is TRBV4-1, with TRBD2 identical over 14 bases. Germline CDR1 MGHRA, CDR2 YSYEKL. The V gene end was trimmed by 3 bases and the J gene end by 9 bases; junction bases not matched to a gene: 10. CDR3 size: 16 residues. The CDR3 is CASSQAPGLAGDLQYF. In DNA form, the CDR3 reads TGCGCCAGCAGCCAGGCTCCGGGACTAGCGGGAGATCTGCAGTACTTC.

The chain combines TRBV5-5 with TRBJ1-6; 10 bases agree with TRBD1. Germline V gene data show CDR1 as SGHKS and CDR2 as YYEKEE (reference sequence). Losses at the gene ends were 0 bases for V and 7 bases for J; bases not matched to a gene: 1. The CDR3 sequence is 15 residues long. The CDR3 sequence: CASSLEGQGNSPLHF. CDR3 nucleotides: TGTGCCAGCAGCTTGGAGGGACAGGGGAATTCACCCCTCCACTTT. The variable domain in full, completed from reference TRBV5-5 and TRBJ1-6, reads DAGVTQSPTHLIKTRGQQVTLRCSPISGHKSVSWYQQVLGQGPQFIFQYYEKEERGRGNFPDRFSARQFPNYSSELNVNALLLGDSALYLCASSLEGQGNSPLHFGNGTRLTVT.

With regard to this clone: This sample also contains other DNA sequences that code for the same CDR3. This sequence joins TRBV30 and TRBJ1-1; D uncertain. The germline V and J ends were trimmed by 3 bases and 3 bases, with 5 bases remaining between them. Germline V gene lookup returns CDR1 GTSNPN and CDR2 SVGIG (reference sequence). The length of the CDR3 is 11 residues. The DNA for the CDR3 is TGTGCCTGGAGCGGGGACACTGAAGCTTTCTTT. Translated, it gives CAWSGDTEAFF.

The V gene is TRBV9, the J gene TRBJ2-5, with unresolved D. Germline V gene lookup returns CDR1 SGDLS and CDR2 YYNGEE. Trimming shortened V by 4 bases and J by 5 bases, and 15 bases separated the two germline ends. The length of the CDR3 is 14 residues. CDR3 sequence reads: CASSLDFVLETQYF. In DNA, the CDR3 is TGTGCCAGCAGCCTTGATTTCGTGCTGGAGACCCAGTACTTC. The full variable domain, in which reference TRBV9 and TRBJ2-5 provide the parts outside the CDR3, is DSGVTQTPKHLITATGQRVTLRCSPRSGDLSVYWYQQSLDQGLQFLIQYYNGEERAKGNILERFSAQQFPDLHSELNLSSLELGDSALYFCASSLDFVLETQYFGPGTRLLVL.

The genes are TRBV9 and TRBJ1-5, with D maybe TRBD1 (5 bases). V was trimmed by 1 base and J by 6 bases, leaving 11 bases between them. The germline V gene has CDR1 SGDLS and CDR2 YYNGEE. The CDR3 contains 14 residues. For the CDR3, the DNA is TGTGCCAGCAGCGTATCCCCTGGGGGTCAGCCCCAGCATTTT. It yields the protein CASSVSPGGQPQHF.

The DNA for the CDR3 is TGTGCCAGCAGGAAACAGGGCTTCGATGGCTACACCTTC. Protein sequence: CASRKQGFDGYTF. The chain employs TRBV14 and TRBJ1-2; tentatively, D is TRBD1 (6 bases). CDR3 length equals 13 residues. The germline V and J ends were trimmed by 6 bases and 6 bases, with 14 bases remaining between them. Per germline, CDR1 SGHDN and CDR2 FVKESK.

V gene TRBV30 combines with J gene TRBJ2-1; 11 bases align to TRBD2. Germline CDR1 GTSNPN, CDR2 SVGIG (reference sequence). The CDR3 consists of 13 residues. Trimming at V came to 4 bases and at J to 9 bases, leaving 5 bases not matched to a gene. The CDR3: CAWNLGLAAEQFF. For the CDR3, the DNA is TGTGCCTGGAACCTGGGACTAGCGGCTGAGCAGTTCTTC.

The CDR3 coding sequence is TGTGCCAGCAGCTTAGGGAACACGAACTATGGCTACACCTTC. It yields the protein CASSLGNTNYGYTF. The chain uses TRBV21-1 and TRBJ1-2. TRBV21-1 is marked as a pseudogene. This CDR3 comprises 14 residues.

This chain uses TRBV7-3 with TRBJ1-2; D possibly corresponds to TRBD1 (6 bases). CDR3 length equals 16 residues. Germline V CDR1 and CDR2: SGHTA, FQGTGA. V dropped 0 bases and J dropped 2 bases, with 13 bases sitting between them. The CDR3, as DNA: TGTGCCAGCAGCTTAACCGGGGGCAATTCAAACTATGGCTACACCTTC. Its translation: CASSLTGGNSNYGYTF.

CDR3 DNA: TGCGCCAGCAGCTACCCTCGGGACAGGGTGGGGAATTCACCCCTCCACTTT. Its translation: CASSYPRDRVGNSPLHF. The rearrangement links TRBV5-1 to TRBJ1-6; 9 bases agree with TRBD1. V lost 3 bases to trimming and J lost 7 bases; unmatched junction nucleotides: 11. The CDR3 contains 17 residues. CDR1 and CDR2 (germline): SGHRS, YFSETQ.

The chain employs TRBV6-5 and TRBJ2-1, with D perhaps matching TRBD2 (5 bases). Germline lookup yields CDR1 MNHEY and CDR2 SVGAGI. Trimming removed 0 bases from V and 10 bases from J, with 13 bases in between. The CDR3 is 14 residues long. DNA of the CDR3: TGTGCCAGCAGTTACTCGTCGGGGAATGAGGAGCAGTTCTTC. Amino acid sequence: CASSYSSGNEEQFF.

The J gene is TRBJ1-3, the V gene TRBV6-5, with D hard to call. CDR3 length equals 14 residues. Germline V gene data show CDR1 as MNHEY and CDR2 as SVGAGI. V was clipped by 2 bases and J by 0 bases, with 5 bases between them. Here the CDR3 DNA reads TGTGCCAGCAGTTACGGAGACTCTGGAAACACCATATATTTT. As protein: CASSYGDSGNTIYF.

The chain couples TRBV9 to TRBJ2-3; 7 nucleotides agree with TRBD2. The trim removed 4 bases at V and 0 bases at J, leaving 8 bases unmatched. CDR1 is SGDLS and CDR2 is YYNGEE in the germline V gene. The CDR3 is 16 residues long. Here the CDR3 reads CASSPGDYLSTDTQYF. The CDR3 DNA reads TGTGCCAGCAGCCCGGGGGACTACCTTAGCACAGATACGCAGTATTTT.

The chain has TRBV5-4 and TRBJ2-7, with TRBD2 identical over 7 bases. CDR1 SGHNT and CDR2 YYREEE come from the germline V gene (reference sequence). This CDR3 has 15 residues. Trimming removed 0 bases from V and 0 bases from J; junction bases left unmatched: 3. The CDR3 spells CASSLAGGSSYEQYF. CDR3 sequence (DNA): TGTGCCAGCAGCTTGGCTGGCGGGAGCTCCTACGAGCAGTACTTC.

The chain has TRBV18 and TRBJ1-4, with D unresolved. The CDR3 contains 17 residues. V lost 1 base, J lost 2 bases, and 14 bases lay in between. Germline loops: CDR1 KGHSH, CDR2 LQKENI. CDR3 bases: TGTGCCAGCTCACCACGGGGTCCCTCCGGGACTAATGAAAAACTGTTTTTT. Protein sequence: CASSPRGPSGTNEKLFF.

V usage is TRBV4-1 and J usage is TRBJ2-3; unclear D gene. The CDR3 is 15 amino acids. Per germline, CDR1 MGHRA and CDR2 YSYEKL. V was shortened by 0 bases and J by 2 bases, with 9 bases between the two germline ends. The CDR3 here is CASSQDQADTDTQYF. CDR3 in DNA: TGCGCCAGCAGCCAAGATCAGGCGGACACAGATACGCAGTATTTT.

V usage is TRBV6-6 and J usage is TRBJ2-2; D gene ambiguous. The germline V gene encodes CDR1 MNHNY and CDR2 SVGAGI (reference sequence). V gave up 2 bases and J gave up 5 bases, with 12 bases separating them. This CDR3 has 15 amino acids. CDR3 nucleotide sequence: TGTGCCAGCAGTTACCGGCCTACCCTTACCGGGGAGCTGTTTTTT. Amino acids: CASSYRPTLTGELFF.

This clone was observed a handful of times. This sequence joins TRBV30 and TRBJ1-1; D is unclear. V was cut by 5 bases and J by 5 bases, with 12 bases left in between. Germline V lookup: CDR1 GTSNPN, CDR2 SVGIG (reference sequence). This CDR3 contains 12 residues. CDR3 in amino acids: CAWGRGGTEAFF. The CDR3 region has the DNA TGTGCCTGGGGGCGGGGAGGGACTGAAGCTTTCTTT. Full variable domain (remainder filled in from reference TRBV30 and TRBJ1-1): SQTIHQWPATLVQPVGSPLSLECTVEGTSNPNLYWYRQAAGRGLQLLFYSVGIGQISSEVPQNLSASRPQDRQFILSSKKLLLSDSGFYLCAWGRGGTEAFFGQGTRLTVV.

J is TRBJ1-5 and V is TRBV23-1; perhaps TRBD1 as D (6 bases). TRBV23-1 is classed as an ORF, of uncertain function. This CDR3 region has 17 residues. Trimming removed 0 bases at V and 7 bases at J, with 19 bases between. CDR3 nucleotides: TGCGCCAGCAGTCAATCTACGGGGCAGCAGGGGCTACAGCCCCAGCATTTT. It yields the protein CASSQSTGQQGLQPQHF.

This clone came up once. The rearrangement links TRBV30 to TRBJ2-5, with D perhaps matching TRBD2 (5 bases). Trimming removed 3 bases from V and 5 bases from J, with 16 bases in between. The CDR3 has 14 residues. The germline gives CDR1 GTSNPN, CDR2 SVGIG (reference sequence). The CDR3 reads CAWRLSGNRETQYF. For the CDR3, the DNA is TGTGCCTGGAGGTTGTCGGGGAATCGGGAGACCCAGTACTTC.

V is TRBV7-8 and J is TRBJ2-7; perhaps TRBD2 as D (6 bases). CDR3 length: 13 residues. V dropped 8 bases and J dropped 6 bases, with 17 bases sitting between them. Germline V gives CDR1 SGHVS, CDR2 FQNEAQ. The CDR3 region has the DNA TGTGCCAGCGTAGGAGGGACTGGGGTCGAGCAGTACTTC. The encoded protein is CASVGGTGVEQYF.

The V and J genes are TRBV4-3 and TRBJ1-1, with D hard to call. CDR1 is LGHNA and CDR2 is YSLEER in the germline V gene. This CDR3 is 14 amino acids long. Deletions cut 1 base from V and 5 bases from J, with 11 bases between. The CDR3 bases are TGCGCCAGCAGCCAAGCAGGTCGCCGAACTGAAGCTTTCTTT. Amino acid sequence: CASSQAGRRTEAFF.